A selection of T cell receptor beta chains follows, all from one sample in a study of T cell repertoires in cytomegalovirus infection. TCRdb ran MiXCR on the reads and lists one entry per CDR3 protein. The repertoire holds 100,000 or so distinct CDR3 sequences, with approximately 16% as singletons. Material: PBMCs. These receptors all come from a human donor in good health (CMV status not recorded). Some clones in this sample may be carry-over from other donors' samples. CDR3s include the opening cysteine and the closing phenylalanine or tryptophan. Each record gives: V gene, J gene, D gene, clone size, CDR3 protein, CDR3 DNA. The D gene is left open where the match is weak. Where a row states a size, it is once, few, many or the class of an expanded clone; other rows omit it.

>TRBV29-1|TRBJ2-7|-|-
CSGQTVNYEQYF
TGCAGCGGCCAGACAGTTAACTACGAGCAGTACTTC
>TRBV4-1|TRBJ2-2|-|-
CASSQVQGTGELFF
TGCGCCAGCAGCCAAGTACAGGGCACCGGGGAGCTGTTTTTT
>TRBV20-1|TRBJ2-7|-|many
CSATGSSYEQYF
TGCAGTGCTACCGGTTCCTCCTACGAGCAGTACTTC
>TRBV12-3/TRBV12-4|TRBJ2-6|TRBD1|many
CASSYGTGSPGANVLTF
TGTGCCAGCAGTTATGGGACAGGGTCTCCCGGGGCCAACGTCCTGACTTTC
>TRBV7-8|TRBJ1-2|-|-
CASSAPATGLRSYTF
TGTGCCAGCAGCGCGCCCGCCACAGGACTACGTAGCTACACCTTC
>TRBV7-2|TRBJ2-2|-|many
CASSLRGEKELFF
TGTGCCAGCAGCTTAAGGGGGGAAAAGGAGCTGTTTTTT
>TRBV5-1|TRBJ1-1|-|many
CASSTESQDTEAFF
TGCGCCAGCAGCACTGAAAGCCAAGACACTGAAGCTTTCTTT
>TRBV12-3/TRBV12-4|TRBJ1-4|-|many
CASSRTGIKYEKLFF
TGTGCCAGCAGTCGTACAGGGATAAAGTATGAAAAACTGTTTTTT
>TRBV9|TRBJ1-1|-|-
CASSVWENMNTEAFF
TGTGCCAGCAGCGTTTGGGAGAATATGAACACTGAAGCTTTCTTT
>TRBV10-3|TRBJ1-5|-|many
CAISESGGNQPQHF
TGTGCCATCAGTGAGTCAGGGGGGAACCAGCCCCAGCATTTT
>TRBV15|TRBJ2-2|TRBD2|many
CATSRSLAGPISGELFF
TGTGCCACCAGCAGATCCCTAGCGGGGCCCATTTCCGGGGAGCTGTTTTTT